The text below deals with one T cell receptor beta chain. Its antigen remains unknown. Methods used by the authors: As immunoSEQ supplied junction-only sequences (without quality scores), filtering differed. TCRdb's copy holds only in-frame clones and misses some; the assay was immunoSEQ multiplex PCR. V and J calls and clone size are those listed in that table; D and trimming were worked out from the DNA. The data hold approximately 82,000 clones, with over 55% observed a single time. The entry originates in a study of shared clonotypes between healthy human individuals. General study points: Compared with clonotypes that all four donors shared, non-shared clonotypes had lower generation probabilities. Donor scarcity curtailed the genetic and exposure-history diversity represented herein.

This receptor was taken from a man aged 25 to 45 in good health. What was sequenced was memory CD8+ T cells sorted from blood. The sample's subset: CD45RO+ cells pooled with CCR7-negative TemRA cells.

CDR3 sequence (DNA): TGTGCCAGCAGCTTAATTGTGTTTGGGAGTACAGATACGCAGTATTTT. It is translated as CASSLIVFGSTDTQYF. V gene TRBV7-9 combines with J gene TRBJ2-3, with TRBD2 as a possible D gene (5 bases). V shed 2 bases and J shed 3 bases, with 15 bases lying between them. The germline gives CDR1 SEHNR, CDR2 FQNEAQ (reference sequence). The CDR3 has 16 amino acids.